Below are 28 T cell receptor beta chains sequenced from a single sample in a study of T cell responses to AZD1222 COVID-19 vaccine. The protocol was immunoSEQ multiplex PCR, while the TCRdb copy is restricted to in-frame clones and leaves out a portion. The table records about 190,000 clones, roughly 92% of them present only once. The source was peripheral blood, collected on day 0 of AZD1222 vaccination. These receptor sequences come from an adult in good health.

The rearrangement links TRBV29-1 to TRBJ1-1; 7 bases align to TRBD1. Germline V gene sequence: CDR1 SQVTM, CDR2 ANQGSEA. V was pared by 3 bases and J by 8 bases, with 15 bases of the junction left unmatched. CDR3 length: 15 amino acids. Written as DNA, the CDR3 is TGCAGCGTTGAGGATCCACAGGGGTCCCAAGGGGAAGCTTTCTTT. It is translated as CSVEDPQGSQGEAFF.

This clone was recorded once. The CDR3 reads CASSQDRTSGYTF. In DNA, the CDR3 is TGTGCCAGCAGCCAAGATCGGACTTCTGGCTACACCTTC. The chain uses TRBV14 and TRBJ1-2; D uncertain. The V gene's germline CDR1 is SGHDN and CDR2 FVKESK. The CDR3 extends over 13 amino acids. The V gene lost 0 bases and the J gene lost 7 bases, with 9 bases spanning the gap. Together with reference TRBV14 and TRBJ1-2, the CDR3 gives the full variable domain: EAGVTQFPSHSVIEKGQTVTLRCDPISGHDNLYWYRRVMGKEIKFLLHFVKESKQDESGMPNNRFLAERTGGTYSTLKVQPAELEDSGVYFCASSQDRTSGYTFGSGTRLTVV.

The chain employs TRBV11-2 and TRBJ1-2; no definite D call. CDR1 and CDR2 (germline): SGHAT, FQNNGV. V shed 5 bases and J shed 0 bases, with 19 bases lying between them. This CDR3 has 17 residues. CDR3 protein: CASSHYRDPEANYGYTF. The CDR3 DNA reads as TGTGCCAGCAGCCACTACAGAGACCCGGAAGCTAACTATGGCTACACCTTC.

This chain links TRBV6-6 with TRBJ2-1; unclear D gene. The CDR3 contains 14 residues. Germline CDR1 reads MNHNY; CDR2 reads SVGAGI (reference sequence). V was cut by 8 bases and J by 6 bases, with 17 bases left in between. The CDR3 sequence: CASAGPPQPNEQFF. CDR3 DNA sequence: TGTGCCAGCGCCGGCCCCCCCCAGCCCAATGAGCAGTTCTTC.

The chain recombines TRBV10-3 with TRBJ1-5; no clear D. From germline, CDR1 is ENHRY and CDR2 SYGVKD. The length of the CDR3 is 15 residues. Trimming took off 5 bases at V and 0 bases at J, with 11 bases between the two ends. The CDR3 DNA is TGTGCCATCAGTCCTGATGTTTTTAGCAATCAGCCCCAGCATTTT. It specifies CAISPDVFSNQPQHF.

This clone showed up just a few times. The rearrangement joins TRBV7-8 to TRBJ1-6; 8 bases match TRBD1. The CDR3 totals 15 residues. The V gene end was trimmed by 4 bases and the J gene end by 6 bases; junction bases not matched to a gene: 5. CDR1 is SGHVS and CDR2 is FQNEAQ in the germline V gene. The CDR3 coding sequence is TGTGCCAGCAGCTCCGGACAGGGACGTAATTCACCCCTCCACTTT. Translated: CASSSGQGRNSPLHF.

This chain joins TRBV12-3 or TRBV12-4 and TRBJ2-2; D is possibly TRBD1 or TRBD2 (5 bases each). CDR3 size: 13 residues. The germline V and J ends were trimmed by 7 bases and 9 bases, with 15 bases remaining between them. CDR3 protein: CASTRDPRWELFF. CDR3 nucleotide sequence: TGTGCCAGCACCAGGGACCCCAGGTGGGAGCTGTTTTTT.

This chain links TRBV5-5 with TRBJ1-6, with D perhaps matching TRBD1 (6 bases). CDR3 size: 19 residues. Deletions cut 5 bases from V and 0 bases from J, with 21 bases between. The germline V gene encodes CDR1 SGHKS and CDR2 YYEKEE (reference sequence). The CDR3 region is CASSVRRSGASSYNSPLHF. The CDR3 DNA is TGTGCCAGCAGTGTGCGCAGGTCAGGGGCAAGCTCCTATAATTCACCCCTCCACTTT.

V and J are TRBV28 and TRBJ1-2; TRBD1 might be the D (6 bases). CDR3 length equals 16 residues. Per germline, CDR1 MDHEN and CDR2 SYDVKM. The V and J ends lost 3 bases and 2 bases respectively, with 16 bases between them. CDR3 nucleotide sequence: TGTGCCAGCAGTTTGTGGGACACCGGGACGAACTATGGCTACACCTTC. Translation: CASSLWDTGTNYGYTF.

The chain couples TRBV11-2 to TRBJ2-5, with no clear D. Germline V gene sequence: CDR1 SGHAT, CDR2 FQNNGV. Trimming left V 0 bases short and J 2 bases short, with 4 bases between. The CDR3 loop spans 13 amino acids. The CDR3 is CASSLESQETQYF. For the CDR3, the DNA is TGTGCCAGCAGCTTAGAAAGTCAAGAGACCCAGTACTTC.

A word on this clone: One end of the junction varies from germline; a read error may be responsible. This chain uses TRBV5-4 with TRBJ2-2; 7 bases are shared with TRBD1. The CDR3 totals 17 residues. The V gene's germline CDR1 is SGHNT and CDR2 YYREEE (reference sequence). CDR3 sequence: CANSPSAGTALTGELFF. In DNA, the CDR3 is TGTGCCAACAGCCCATCCGCCGGGACAGCTCTCACCGGGGAGCTGTTTTTT.

The chain has TRBV5-1 and TRBJ1-3; D remains unclear. Per the germline V gene, CDR1 is SGHRS and CDR2 is YFSETQ. Trimming left V 4 bases short and J 2 bases short, with 16 bases between. This CDR3 spans 16 amino acids. CDR3 sequence (DNA): TGCGCCAGCAGCGCAAACTCAGCCTTCGCTGGAAACACCATATATTTT. Amino acids: CASSANSAFAGNTIYF.

This chain joins TRBV11-2 and TRBJ1-6; 7 bases line up with TRBD1. Germline values: CDR1 SGHAT, CDR2 FQNNGV. The CDR3 is 15 residues long. V gave up 6 bases and J gave up 9 bases; unmatched junction bases: 11. The CDR3 nucleotides read TGTGCCAGCAGTTTGGGAGGGGGCGGGAGTTCACCCCTCCACTTT. This translates into CASSLGGGGSSPLHF. The whole variable domain, filled in from reference TRBV11-2 and TRBJ1-6, reads EAGVAQSPRYKIIEKRQSVAFWCNPISGHATLYWYQQILGQGPKLLIQFQNNGVVDDSQLPKDRFSAERLKGVDSTLKIQPAKLEDSAVYLCASSLGGGGSSPLHFGNGTRLTVT.

The chain joins TRBV2 to TRBJ1-4, with D uncertain. Germline V gene lookup returns CDR1 SNHLY and CDR2 FYNNEI. There are 12 residues in the CDR3. V was trimmed by 7 bases and J by 10 bases, leaving 13 bases between them. CDR3 residues: CASISNILKLFF. The CDR3 DNA follows: TGTGCCAGCATCTCGAACATCTTAAAACTGTTTTTT. The whole variable domain, filled in from reference TRBV2 and TRBJ1-4, reads EPEVTQTPSHQVTQMGQEVILRCVPISNHLYFYWYRQILGQKVEFLVSFYNNEISEKSEIFDDQFSVERPDGSNFTLKIRSTKLEDSAMYFCASISNILKLFFGSGTQLSVL.

The chain joins TRBV29-1 to TRBJ1-2; 9 bases are a match to TRBD1. CDR1 is SQVTM and CDR2 is ANQGSEA in the germline V gene. CDR3 length: 14 residues. The ends lost 7 bases at V and 4 bases at J; junction bases unmatched: 10. Written as DNA, the CDR3 is TGCAGCGCAGGACACAGGGGGCCAGTCTATGGCTACACCTTC. Its protein product is CSAGHRGPVYGYTF. Full variable domain (rest looked up from reference TRBV29-1 and TRBJ1-2): SAVISQKPSRDICQRGTSLTIQCQVDSQVTMMFWYRQQPGQSLTLIATANQGSEATYESGFVIDKFPISRPNLTFSTLTVSNMSPEDSSIYLCSAGHRGPVYGYTFGSGTRLTVV.

CDR3 sequence: CATREGGLGNTIYF. DNA for the CDR3: TGTGCCACGAGGGAGGGTGGGCTTGGAAACACCATATATTTT. This chain uses TRBV6-5 with TRBJ1-3; D ambiguous. The CDR3 sequence is 14 residues long. V gave up 10 bases and J gave up 3 bases, with 16 bases separating them. The germline V gene has CDR1 MNHEY and CDR2 SVGAGI.

V and J are TRBV5-4 and TRBJ2-3; 9 bases align to TRBD1. The CDR3 contains 16 residues. Germline CDR1 reads SGHNT; CDR2 reads YYREEE (reference sequence). The junction had 11 bases not matched to a gene; V was cut back by 2 bases and J by 7 bases. CDR3 residues: CASSFETGTGTHTQYF. The DNA for the CDR3 is TGTGCCAGCAGCTTTGAGACCGGGACAGGGACCCATACGCAGTATTTT.

The chain uses TRBV27 and TRBJ2-4; 11 bases agree with TRBD2. With V trimmed by 1 base and J by 4 bases, 18 bases remained unmatched. Looked up from germline, CDR1 is MNHEY and CDR2 is SMNVEV (reference sequence). The CDR3 covers 21 residues. DNA for the CDR3: TGTGCCAGCAGTTTATTTTATGAGAGCGCTAGCGGGGGGTTGGGGAAAAACATTCAGTACTTC. It codes for CASSLFYESASGGLGKNIQYF.

CDR3 in amino acids: CASSLTGEAFF. Written as DNA, the CDR3 is TGTGCCAGCTCACTGACGGGTGAAGCTTTCTTT. The chain uses TRBV18 and TRBJ1-1, with D unresolved. The CDR3 is 11 amino acids. Germline CDR1 KGHSH, CDR2 LQKENI. V was cut by 4 bases and J by 7 bases, with 7 bases left in between.

The V gene is TRBV7-9, the J gene TRBJ1-1; no clear D. Germline V lookup: CDR1 SEHNR, CDR2 FQNEAQ (reference sequence). Trimming took off 1 base at V and 1 base at J, with 16 bases between the two ends. The CDR3 is 17 amino acids. In DNA form, the CDR3 reads TGTGCCAGCAGCTTAGGTCTGGGGAGGTTAAGGAACACTGAAGCTTTCTTT. Amino acids: CASSLGLGRLRNTEAFF.

This chain connects TRBV3-1 (or the pseudogene TRBV3-2) to TRBJ1-1, with 7 positions matching TRBD1. The CDR3 has 14 residues. V trimming: 5 bases; J trimming: 4 bases; junction bases outside the gene matches: 7. Germline V CDR1 and CDR2: LGHDT, YNNKEL (reference sequence). The CDR3, as DNA: TGTGCCAGCAGCTTGAAGGGGGCTGGCACTGAAGCTTTCTTT. Translated: CASSLKGAGTEAFF.

The V call is TRBV10-3, the J call TRBJ1-4; tentative D call: TRBD1 (6 bases). The CDR3 contains 13 residues. The ends were cut back, 10 bases at V and 5 bases at J, with 14 bases in the middle. CDR1 ENHRY and CDR2 SYGVKD come from the germline V gene. CDR3: CANQRGLNEKLFF. CDR3 coding DNA: TGTGCCAATCAACGGGGGCTGAATGAAAAACTGTTTTTT.

V and J are TRBV7-2 and TRBJ2-3, with 9 bases that match TRBD1. After removal of 9 bases from V and 5 bases from J, the junction contained 6 bases not matched to a gene. In germline, CDR1 is SGHTA, CDR2 FQGNSA. The CDR3 has 13 amino acids. CDR3 protein: CASHRGLKDTQYF. CDR3 bases: TGTGCCAGTCACAGGGGGCTCAAAGATACGCAGTATTTT. The variable domain in full, with the rest retrieved from reference TRBV7-2 and TRBJ2-3, is GAGVSQSPSNKVTEKGKDVELRCDPISGHTALYWYRQSLGQGLEFLIYFQGNSAPDKSGLPSDRFSAERTGGSVSTLTIQRTQQEDSAVYLCASHRGLKDTQYFGPGTRLTVL.

The chain couples TRBV9 to TRBJ2-1; D gene unclear. Germline V gives CDR1 SGDLS, CDR2 YYNGEE. The V end was cut by 1 base, the J end by 4 bases, with 9 bases between. The CDR3 length is 14 residues. As DNA, the CDR3 is TGTGCCAGCAGCGTAAGGCCATATTACAATGAGCAGTTCTTC. This encodes CASSVRPYYNEQFF.

The gene calls are TRBV23-1 and TRBJ2-7; tentative D call: TRBD1 (6 bases). TRBV23-1 is an ORF, and what it does is uncertain. The CDR3 extends over 17 amino acids. V gave up 6 bases and J gave up 7 bases, with 28 bases separating them. This CDR3 reads CASRTYDWDNPGREQYF. The CDR3 nucleotides are TGCGCCAGCAGAACTTATGACTGGGACAACCCGGGTAGGGAGCAGTACTTC.

The rearrangement joins TRBV9 to TRBJ2-5; 9 bases align to TRBD1. Trimming cost V 0 bases and J 5 bases; bases outside gene matches: 17. Looked up from germline, CDR1 is SGDLS and CDR2 is YYNGEE. The CDR3 covers 19 residues. This CDR3 is CASSVAWSEGDRGDETQYF. The CDR3 bases are TGTGCCAGCAGCGTAGCGTGGTCGGAGGGAGACAGGGGGGATGAGACCCAGTACTTC. The full variable domain, completed using reference TRBV9 and TRBJ2-5, is DSGVTQTPKHLITATGQRVTLRCSPRSGDLSVYWYQQSLDQGLQFLIQYYNGEERAKGNILERFSAQQFPDLHSELNLSSLELGDSALYFCASSVAWSEGDRGDETQYFGPGTRLLVL.

The V and J genes are TRBV12-5 and TRBJ2-7; possible D gene TRBD2, 6 bases. The CDR3 is 12 residues long. Trimming left V 7 bases short and J 4 bases short, with 11 bases between. Germline V lookup: CDR1 LGHNT, CDR2 FRNRAP. CDR3 region: CASAPGRYEQYF. The CDR3 nucleotides are TGTGCTAGTGCCCCTGGGAGGTACGAGCAGTACTTC.

The chain combines TRBV14 with TRBJ2-7, with 8 bases aligning to TRBD1. The V gene end was trimmed by 0 bases and the J gene end by 3 bases; junction bases not matched to a gene: 25. The CDR3 runs to 22 residues. Germline CDR1 SGHDN, CDR2 FVKESK. CDR3 sequence: CASSQEGRDRLNSFFPHYEQYF. CDR3 nucleotide sequence: TGTGCCAGCAGCCAAGAGGGCCGGGACAGGCTAAATTCTTTCTTTCCCCACTACGAGCAGTACTTC.